Here is one T cell receptor beta chain with its context. The germline V and J ends were trimmed by 5 bases and 2 bases, with 16 bases remaining between them. The V gene's germline CDR1 is SGHVS and CDR2 FNYEAQ. The CDR3 loop spans 16 amino acids. The source of the sample is a study of T cell changes during pregnancy in multiple sclerosis. Clones were read by immunoSEQ multiplex PCR, and TCRdb kept only the in-frame ones, dropping some. Here the sample spans roughly 50,000 clones, around 94% being singletons. The sequence was obtained from a female donor with multiple sclerosis, enrolled in a pregnancy study. The source material was CD4+ T cells from peripheral blood mononuclear cells, sampled in the third trimester of pregnancy. The chain recombines TRBV7-6 with TRBJ2-1; tentatively, D is TRBD2 (5 bases). The CDR3 DNA reads as TGTGCCAGCAGCGGACTGGGCGGAGCTCCCTACAATGAGCAGTTCTTC. Its protein is CASSGLGGAPYNEQFF.